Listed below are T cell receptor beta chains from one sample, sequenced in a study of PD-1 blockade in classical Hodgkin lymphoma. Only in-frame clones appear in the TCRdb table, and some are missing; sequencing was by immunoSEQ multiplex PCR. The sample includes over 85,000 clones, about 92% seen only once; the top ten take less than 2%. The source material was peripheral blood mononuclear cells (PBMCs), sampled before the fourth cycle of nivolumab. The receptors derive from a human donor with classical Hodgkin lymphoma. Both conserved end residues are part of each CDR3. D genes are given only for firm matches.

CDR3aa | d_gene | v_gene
CASSPRWDPTYEQYF | . | TRBV6-5
CASSLSTGRGYTF | . | TRBV27
CASSLGSGKTDTQYF | TRBD2 | TRBV28
CASCQREAPQETQYF | TRBD2 | TRBV5-1
CASSLVGGNTEAFF | . | TRBV5-8
CASSLGARRDRGYTF | . | TRBV28
CASSTLTGGVSVETQYF | TRBD1 | TRBV19
CASSLSGTNTGELFF | . | TRBV27
CASSLGGVAQPQHF | . | TRBV5-4
CASSLLGLAGGPVEQFF | TRBD2 | TRBV27
CASTPRLDTQYF | . | TRBV27
CASGNGWDRLATNEKLFF | . | TRBV28
CASRARQGSNTEAFF | TRBD1 | TRBV6-5
CASLRGAGGETQYF | . | TRBV6-6
CASSFVSKAPYEQYF | . | TRBV7-9
CASSIVGAGLNEQYF | . | TRBV19
CASSSPLTSVPSLFYGYTF | . | TRBV28
CASSLLTSGSTEQYF | TRBD2 | TRBV5-1
CASSSPYEQYF | . | TRBV27
CASSSLWEQYF | . | TRBV7-9
CASSSRGVRASNQPQHF | . | TRBV7-8
CASSMDRAREQYF | . | TRBV19
CASSIAGRVNTEAFF | . | TRBV19
CASSFRDLRYNEQFF | . | TRBV19
CASSFESYEQYF | . | TRBV7-9
CASSLFRDSYEQYF | . | TRBV6-5
CASSQEGGDTEAFF | . | TRBV5-1
CASSHQGNQPQHF | . | TRBV27
CASSPVSGGGMAFF | . | TRBV7-2
CATSRDPLGGKEQFF | . | TRBV15
CASSLRGGTGNTDTQYF | TRBD1 | TRBV11-2
CSVGFKGQRQETQYF | . | TRBV29-1
CASSGTGYDQPQHF | TRBD1 | TRBV25-1
CASRPGQGAYEQYF | TRBD1 | TRBV5-1
CAISGASGRTRSYNEQFF | TRBD2 | TRBV10-3
CASSSGVRETQYF | . | TRBV6-5
CASIETGRLGYTF | TRBD1 | TRBV28
CASSSTGIRRGKETQYF | . | TRBV28
CASSLERGTDAGELFF | TRBD2 | TRBV7-9
CASSDNPTVNTGELFF | . | TRBV9
CASSPGHSTDTQYF | . | TRBV28
CAWRNSAYNTEAFF | . | TRBV30
CASSYAFEDNEQFF | . | TRBV5-4
CASSQVGTGRNTGELFF | TRBD1 | TRBV4-1
CASSPLRGLDEQFF | . | TRBV7-3
CASFTSDSYEQYF | TRBD2 | TRBV6-6
CASSYAGNYGYTF | . | TRBV6-6
CASSYTQRMNTEAFF | . | TRBV5-1
CASSPTGSSSGNTIYF | . | TRBV27
CASSLVTGSYEQYF | . | TRBV7-8
CAIRDTSGKDNEQFF | TRBD2 | TRBV10-3
CASSSGTQYF | . | TRBV19
CASSLAGTQHLSYEQYF | . | TRBV7-9
CASSSRGPWTQETQYF | . | TRBV11-2
CASSQAQGTGLFF | TRBD1 | TRBV4-1
CASSVGTSGRITGELFF | TRBD2 | TRBV9
CASSLAGTGGRRELFF | TRBD1 | TRBV7-9
CASSATDRADTQYF | TRBD1 | TRBV9
CASSQVERSYEQYF | . | TRBV4-1